These 20 T cell receptor beta chains came from one sample sequenced in a study of blood T cells in healthy people across ages. Primers used in a second PCR of about 7 to 12 cycles were a sample-barcoded 5' primer and a J-beta primer mix. TCRdb ran MiXCR on the 5' RACE reads and lists one entry per CDR3 protein. In the table there are 710,000 or so distinct CDR3 sequences, about a third of which are singletons. Sequencing input: blood. Every receptor here comes from an elderly woman in good health.

At least ten counts were recorded for this clonotype. CDR3 residues: CASSPGQTMNTEAFF. As DNA, the CDR3 is TGTGCCAGTAGTCCCGGACAGACCATGAACACTGAAGCTTTCTTT. The gene calls are TRBV19 and TRBJ1-1, with D possibly TRBD1 on 6 matching bases. V was trimmed by 5 bases and J by 0 bases, leaving 13 bases between them. CDR1 and CDR2 (germline): LNHDA, SQIVND (reference sequence). The CDR3 is 15 amino acids.

A few counts support this clonotype. The chain carries TRBV10-3 and TRBJ2-2; a weak D match, TRBD2 (5 bases). Between the trimmed V and J ends, which lost 6 bases and 3 bases, there was a span of 17 bases. Germline CDR1 is ENHRY and CDR2 is SYGVKD. The CDR3 runs 16 residues. The chain's CDR3 is CAISPDGVKYTGELFF. The DNA of the CDR3 is TGTGCCATCAGCCCCGACGGGGTAAAGTACACCGGGGAGCTGTTTTTT.

This clonotype was seen a handful of times. The genes are TRBV9 and TRBJ1-5; D remains unclear. The germline gives CDR1 SGDLS, CDR2 YYNGEE. CDR3 length: 15 amino acids. The V and J ends lost 3 bases and 4 bases respectively, with 14 bases between them. The DNA of the CDR3 is TGTGCCAGCAGCGCCACCGGGTCTGCAAATCAGCCCCAGCATTTT. Translated, it gives CASSATGSANQPQHF.

In this sample, this clonotype turned up a few times. V and J are TRBV3-1 and TRBJ1-2, with a weak D call TRBD1 (5 bases). Between the trimmed V and J ends, which lost 1 base and 8 bases, there was a span of 17 bases. Per germline, CDR1 LGHDT and CDR2 YNNKEL (reference sequence). The CDR3 loop spans 15 amino acids. The chain's CDR3 is CASSQGSRGPSGYTF. CDR3 sequence (DNA): TGTGCCAGCAGCCAAGGCAGTCGGGGCCCCTCGGGCTACACCTTC.

The V and J genes are TRBV29-1 and TRBJ1-2; TRBD1 might be the D (6 bases). This CDR3 comprises 12 residues. V shed 6 bases and J shed 8 bases, with 16 bases lying between them. Germline V lookup: CDR1 SQVTM, CDR2 ANQGSEA. The CDR3 region has the DNA TGCAGCGTGGGAGGACAGCGGGTGGGCTACACCTTC. It is translated as CSVGGQRVGYTF.

On this clonotype itself: Just one base apart from a much larger clone, this may be a read error. The V call is TRBV24-1, the J call TRBJ2-1; either TRBD1 or TRBD2 may fit D (5 bases each). V dropped 3 bases and J dropped 8 bases, with 19 bases sitting between them. The CDR3 is made up of 16 amino acids. The germline CDR1 and CDR2 sequences are KGHDR and SFDVKD. The CDR3 sequence: CATSDPRDPYVDEQFF. CDR3 DNA: TGTGCCACCAGTGATCCCCGGGACCCCTATGTCGATGAGCAGTTCTTC.

V usage is TRBV15 and J usage is TRBJ2-1; the match to TRBD1 covers 9 bases. The CDR3 is 15 amino acids. V shed 8 bases and J 7 bases; nucleotides not matched to a gene: 12. Germline V gene sequence: CDR1 LNHNV, CDR2 YYDKDF (reference sequence). CDR3 sequence reads: CATLAGDRDGNEQFF. The CDR3 bases are TGTGCCACCCTTGCAGGGGACAGGGATGGGAATGAGCAGTTCTTC.

This clonotype was observed many times. The V gene is TRBV7-9, the J gene TRBJ2-1; 10 positions agree with TRBD1. This CDR3 comprises 16 residues. V was pared by 2 bases and J by 6 bases, with 7 bases of the junction left unmatched. CDR1 and CDR2 from the germline V gene are SEHNR and FQNEAQ (reference sequence). CDR3 nucleotide sequence: TGTGCCAGCAGCTTAACGACAGGGGGCCAAGGCAATGAGCAGTTCTTC. Protein: CASSLTTGGQGNEQFF. Supplemented by reference TRBV7-9 and TRBJ2-1, the full variable domain reads DTGVSQNPRHKITKRGQNVTFRCDPISEHNRLYWYRQTLGQGPEFLTYFQNEAQLEKSRLLSDRFSAERPKGSFSTLEIQRTEQGDSAMYLCASSLTTGGQGNEQFFGPGTRLTVL.

The chain has TRBV7-9 and TRBJ1-6; D ambiguous. There are 13 residues in the CDR3. V gave up 7 bases and J gave up 8 bases, with 12 bases separating them. Per germline, CDR1 SEHNR and CDR2 FQNEAQ (reference sequence). CDR3 sequence reads: CASNSVRDSPLHF. CDR3 sequence (DNA): TGTGCCAGCAACTCGGTCCGGGATTCACCCCTCCACTTT.

In this sample, this clonotype turned up a few times. The chain carries TRBV7-6 and TRBJ2-5, with TRBD2 matching 7 bases. The CDR3 spans 15 residues. Germline V lookup: CDR1 SGHVS, CDR2 FNYEAQ. V shed 5 bases and J 5 bases; nucleotides not matched to a gene: 11. The CDR3 bases are TGTGCCAGCAGCCCCATTGGACTAGATGTTGAGACCCAGTACTTC. The encoded protein is CASSPIGLDVETQYF.

Notes on this clonotype: Mismatch with germline at one junction end may stem from a read error. The CDR3 DNA reads as TGTGCCTGCAGCGTCAGGACAGGGAGGGTCACTGAAGCTTTCTTT. Translating it yields CACSVRTGRVTEAFF. V is TRBV11-2 and J is TRBJ1-1; 8 nucleotides agree with TRBD1. The germline V gene has CDR1 SGHAT and CDR2 FQNNGV. This CDR3 contains 15 residues.

In its sample, this clonotype was seen many times. CDR3 nucleotides: TGCAGCGTGGGTCGGGCGGGAAGCTCCTACGAGCAGTACTTC. Translating gives CSVGRAGSSYEQYF. The rearrangement joins TRBV29-1 to TRBJ2-7, with TRBD2 as a possible D gene (6 bases). The germline CDR1 and CDR2 sequences are SQVTM and ANQGSEA. The CDR3 runs 14 residues. V dropped 6 bases and J dropped 0 bases, with 15 bases sitting between them.

In this sample, this clonotype turned up many times. The gene calls are TRBV12-3 or TRBV12-4 and TRBJ1-2, with 7 bases lining up with TRBD1. V shed 6 bases and J 4 bases; nucleotides not matched to a gene: 5. This CDR3 spans 13 amino acids. CDR3 sequence reads: CASRATGAYGYTF. The CDR3 DNA is TGTGCCAGCAGAGCAACAGGGGCCTATGGCTACACCTTC.

This clonotype occurred many times. The gene calls are TRBV5-6 and TRBJ2-6, with 11 nucleotides matching TRBD1. The V segment lost 5 bases and the J segment 3 bases; nucleotides outside the gene matches: 4. Germline lookup yields CDR1 SGHDT and CDR2 YYEEEE. The CDR3 is made up of 16 amino acids. The CDR3 sequence: CASSPGQGVGANVLTF. The CDR3 DNA reads as TGTGCCAGCAGTCCGGGACAGGGGGTTGGGGCCAACGTCCTGACTTTC.

This clonotype was observed at least ten times. The V and J genes are TRBV5-4 and TRBJ2-5, with 11 bases that match TRBD2. Germline CDR1 reads SGHNT; CDR2 reads YYREEE (reference sequence). J lost 5 bases, V lost 0 bases, and 3 bases had no gene match. The CDR3 totals 15 residues. The CDR3 spells CASSLVSGGAETQYF. CDR3 sequence (DNA): TGTGCCAGCAGCTTGGTTAGCGGGGGGGCGGAGACCCAGTACTTC.

The chain is built from TRBV5-1 and TRBJ1-2, with 9 nucleotides matching TRBD1. Trimming removed 4 bases from V and 4 bases from J; junction bases left unmatched: 5. The CDR3 contains 14 residues. The germline CDR1 and CDR2 sequences are SGHRS and YFSETQ. This chain's CDR3 is CASSEGQGSYGYTF. CDR3 nucleotides: TGCGCCAGCAGCGAAGGACAGGGGAGCTATGGCTACACCTTC. Variable domain in full (rest from reference TRBV5-1 and TRBJ1-2): KAGVTQTPRYLIKTRGQQVTLSCSPISGHRSVSWYQQTPGQGLQFLFEYFSETQRNKGNFPGRFSGRQFSNSRSEMNVSTLELGDSALYLCASSEGQGSYGYTFGSGTRLTVV.

CDR3 in amino acids: CASSPGQDYTGELFF. For the CDR3, the DNA is TGTGCCAGCAGCCCGGGACAGGACTACACCGGGGAGCTGTTTTTT. This chain uses TRBV5-6 with TRBJ2-2, with 8 positions matching TRBD1. Losses at the gene ends were 4 bases for V and 3 bases for J; bases not matched to a gene: 5. The CDR3 runs 15 residues. Germline V gene lookup returns CDR1 SGHDT and CDR2 YYEEEE. Full variable domain (remainder filled in from reference TRBV5-6 and TRBJ2-2): DAGVTQSPTHLIKTRGQQVTLRCSPKSGHDTVSWYQQALGQGPQFIFQYYEEEERQRGNFPDRFSGHQFPNYSSELNVNALLLGDSALYLCASSPGQDYTGELFFGEGSRLTVL.

With regard to this clonotype: Given a much more abundant clone one base away, this may be a read error. The chain has TRBV20-1 and TRBJ2-1; no clear D. TRBJ2-7 matches the DNA end more closely, so the J call is doubtful. The CDR3 is 17 amino acids. Germline V gene sequence: CDR1 DFQATT, CDR2 SNEGSKA (reference sequence). CDR3 loop: CSAPSNSRVSSYNEQYF. The CDR3 DNA sequence: TGCAGTGCTCCCTCAAACTCCCGGGTATCCTCCTACAATGAGCAGTACTTC.

This clonotype was seen at least ten times. J is TRBJ2-7 and V is TRBV6-5, with 9 positions matching TRBD1. The J segment lost 5 bases and the V segment lost 6 bases, leaving 11 bases of the junction unmatched. The CDR3 runs 15 residues. Germline assignment: CDR1 MNHEY and CDR2 SVGAGI. The CDR3 bases are TGTGCCAGCAGACCCCCGGGACAGGGCTTCGACGAGCAGTACTTC. It yields the protein CASRPPGQGFDEQYF.

This clonotype was detected only a few times. V usage is TRBV9 and J usage is TRBJ2-5, with TRBD2 matching over 8 bases. Trimming at V came to 0 bases and at J to 4 bases, leaving 8 bases not matched to a gene. CDR1 is SGDLS and CDR2 is YYNGEE in the germline V gene. The CDR3 is 16 residues long. The CDR3 DNA sequence: TGTGCCAGCAGCGTAGGACCGGGGGGGCCTGGAGAGACCCAGTACTTC. Translated, it gives CASSVGPGGPGETQYF.